Presented here are 20 T cell receptor beta chains from one specimen sequenced in a study of long-term antiretroviral therapy in people with HIV. Survey-level resolution applied to immunoSEQ assay v3.0. Data came from immunoSEQ multiplex PCR; TCRdb stores just in-frame clones and leaves some out. Here the sample spans 35,000 to 45,000 clones, about 88% being singletons. The sequencing here drew on unsorted PBMCs, taken just before starting antiretroviral therapy. Every receptor here comes from a woman aged 18-29 years with HIV.

V is TRBV7-3 and J is TRBJ1-1; no definite D call. CDR3 length: 16 residues. V was cut by 4 bases and J by 0 bases, with 15 bases left in between. Germline CDR1 and CDR2: SGHTA and FQGTGA. CDR3 in DNA: TGTGCCAGCAGCTCAGTGGGAAAGGTGATGAACACTGAAGCTTTCTTT. Protein product: CASSSVGKVMNTEAFF.

The genes are TRBV11-2 and TRBJ1-1; D possibly corresponds to TRBD1 (6 bases). The CDR3 runs to 14 residues. V lost 5 bases to trimming and J lost 4 bases, with 14 bases between them. Germline V gene lookup returns CDR1 SGHAT and CDR2 FQNNGV. The CDR3 spells CASSTPQGPTEAFF. Written as DNA, the CDR3 is TGTGCCAGCAGCACGCCCCAGGGGCCCACTGAAGCTTTCTTT. The variable domain in full, completed from reference TRBV11-2 and TRBJ1-1, reads EAGVAQSPRYKIIEKRQSVAFWCNPISGHATLYWYQQILGQGPKLLIQFQNNGVVDDSQLPKDRFSAERLKGVDSTLKIQPAKLEDSAVYLCASSTPQGPTEAFFGQGTRLTVV.

The chain is built from TRBV4-1 and TRBJ2-7, with 7 bases fitting TRBD2. This CDR3 is built from 14 residues. The V segment lost 3 bases and the J segment 1 base; nucleotides outside the gene matches: 3. The germline gives CDR1 MGHRA, CDR2 YSYEKL. The CDR3 nucleotides are TGCGCCAGCAGCCATACTAGCGATTCCTACGAGCAGTACTTC. Protein product: CASSHTSDSYEQYF.

This chain uses TRBV6-1 with TRBJ2-4; TRBD2 aligns across 8 bases. The trim removed 2 bases at V and 2 bases at J, leaving 5 bases unmatched. CDR1 and CDR2 (germline): MNHNS, SASEGT. The CDR3 is 16 amino acids. CDR3 coding DNA: TGTGCCAGCAGTGAACTGAGCGGGAGTCCCAAAAACATTCAGTACTTC. Protein: CASSELSGSPKNIQYF.

The rearrangement joins TRBV7-2 to TRBJ2-1; 12 bases map to TRBD2. Trimming took 1 base from V and 8 from J; bases not matched to a gene: 12. There are 18 residues in the CDR3. Germline V lookup: CDR1 SGHTA, CDR2 FQGNSA. CDR3 sequence (DNA): TGTGCCAGCAGCTTAGACCGGCCACTAGCGGGAGGAGGGGATGAGCAGTTCTTC. Its protein product is CASSLDRPLAGGGDEQFF. The full variable domain, its missing parts supplied by reference TRBV7-2 and TRBJ2-1, is GAGVSQSPSNKVTEKGKDVELRCDPISGHTALYWYRQSLGQGLEFLIYFQGNSAPDKSGLPSDRFSAERTGGSVSTLTIQRTQQEDSAVYLCASSLDRPLAGGGDEQFFGPGTRLTVL.

The rearrangement links TRBV5-4 to TRBJ2-3; unclear D gene. The germline V gene has CDR1 SGHNT and CDR2 YYREEE (reference sequence). Trimming took off 4 bases at V and 4 bases at J, with 10 bases between the two ends. The CDR3 runs 13 residues. The CDR3 loop reads CASSLRRADTQYF. CDR3 coding DNA: TGTGCCAGCAGCCTTCGTCGAGCAGATACGCAGTATTTT.

The V call is TRBV5-1, the J call TRBJ1-5, with no clear D. The V gene lost 0 bases and the J gene lost 0 bases, with 13 bases spanning the gap. CDR1 and CDR2 (germline): SGHRS, YFSETQ. CDR3 length: 17 residues. CDR3 sequence (DNA): TGCGCCAGCAGCTTGGGGGCAGGATCTGATAGCAATCAGCCCCAGCATTTT. This sequence encodes CASSLGAGSDSNQPQHF.

V gene TRBV7-2 combines with J gene TRBJ2-1; D uncertain. V lost 2 bases to trimming and J lost 5 bases, with 10 bases between them. CDR1 and CDR2 (germline): SGHTA, FQGNSA. The CDR3 runs 14 residues. CDR3 sequence reads: CASSLLTLDNEQFF. The CDR3 coding sequence is TGTGCCAGCAGCTTACTTACGCTCGACAATGAGCAGTTCTTC.

The chain joins TRBV6-6 to TRBJ2-5; no firm D call. The CDR3 is 10 amino acids. Germline CDR1 reads MNHNY; CDR2 reads SVGAGI (reference sequence). Trimming shortened V by 10 bases and J by 7 bases, and 10 bases separated the two germline ends. CDR3: CATREATQYF. For the CDR3, the DNA is TGTGCCACTCGAGAGGCGACCCAGTACTTC.

This chain uses TRBV5-5 with TRBJ2-1; 10 positions agree with TRBD2. The V gene's germline CDR1 is SGHKS and CDR2 YYEKEE (reference sequence). The CDR3 has 15 residues. The junction had 7 bases not matched to a gene; V was cut back by 1 base and J by 9 bases. As DNA, the CDR3 is TGTGCCAGCAGCTTGATTCTAGCGGGAGATGGTGAGCAGTTCTTC. It translates to CASSLILAGDGEQFF.

The chain uses TRBV20-1 and TRBJ2-7; no firm D call. The CDR3 contains 11 residues. From germline, CDR1 is DFQATT and CDR2 SNEGSKA (reference sequence). Trimming took off 4 bases at V and 5 bases at J, with 9 bases between the two ends. CDR3 DNA: TGCAGTGCTAAATGGGTCAACGAGCAGTACTTC. Translating it yields CSAKWVNEQYF.

V is TRBV7-8 and J is TRBJ1-6; D call uncertain. CDR1 is SGHVS and CDR2 is FQNEAQ in the germline V gene. The CDR3 sequence is 12 residues long. V was pared by 4 bases and J by 11 bases, with 9 bases between. The CDR3 is CASSSGIPPLHF. The CDR3 DNA reads as TGTGCCAGCAGCTCGGGGATTCCACCCCTCCACTTT. The entire variable domain, with the rest obtained from reference TRBV7-8 and TRBJ1-6, is as follows: GAGVSQSPRYKVAKRGQDVALRCDPISGHVSLFWYQQALGQGPEFLTYFQNEAQLDKSGLPSDRFFAERPEGSVSTLKIQRTQQEDSAVYLCASSSGIPPLHFGNGTRLTVT.

The chain has TRBV28 and TRBJ2-7; 10 positions match TRBD1. The CDR3 is 15 residues long. Germline V gene data show CDR1 as MDHEN and CDR2 as SYDVKM. J lost 2 bases, V lost 2 bases, and 3 bases had no gene match. The CDR3 protein is CASSLSGTGAYEQYF. In DNA, the CDR3 is TGTGCCAGCAGTTTAAGTGGGACAGGGGCCTACGAGCAGTACTTC.

CDR3 sequence (DNA): TGTGCCAGCAGTGAAGCGCGAGACAGGGGGCTGGACACCGGGGAGCTGTTTTTT. Its translation: CASSEARDRGLDTGELFF. V gene TRBV2 combines with J gene TRBJ2-2; 10 bases fit TRBD1. Germline V CDR1 and CDR2: SNHLY, FYNNEI. V shed 0 bases and J 3 bases; nucleotides not matched to a gene: 7. The CDR3 sequence is 18 residues long.

V gene TRBV28 combines with J gene TRBJ1-1; no clear D. Trimming removed 5 bases from V and 11 bases from J, with 18 bases in between. Per the germline V gene, CDR1 is MDHEN and CDR2 is SYDVKM. The CDR3 is 13 amino acids. In DNA form, the CDR3 reads TGTGCCAGCAGTAGGGTCCAGGTCACCGTCGCTTTCTTT. It translates to CASSRVQVTVAFF.

This chain joins TRBV9 and TRBJ2-5; no clear D. The CDR3 is made up of 12 amino acids. CDR1 and CDR2 from the germline V gene are SGDLS and YYNGEE. Trimming cost V 0 bases and J 7 bases, with 7 bases left between them. CDR3 DNA: TGTGCCAGCAGCGTAGAGGATGGGACCCAGTACTTC. Its translation is CASSVEDGTQYF.

This clone has only a few counts. This chain joins TRBV19 and TRBJ2-7; D may be TRBD2 (6 bases). V was cut by 4 bases and J by 4 bases, with 11 bases left in between. The germline CDR1 and CDR2 sequences are LNHDA and SQIVND (reference sequence). This CDR3 region has 13 residues. The DNA for the CDR3 is TGTGCCAGTAGTACCGTGGGGGGTTACGAGCAGTACTTC. It specifies CASSTVGGYEQYF.

The chain employs TRBV18 and TRBJ1-1, with 8 bases matching TRBD1. Germline V gene sequence: CDR1 KGHSH, CDR2 LQKENI. The V and J ends lost 3 bases and 0 bases, in that order; junction bases with no gene match: 9. CDR3 size: 17 residues. The CDR3 sequence is CASSPSGQAGMNTEAFF. CDR3 nucleotide sequence: TGTGCCAGCTCACCGTCGGGACAGGCGGGAATGAACACTGAAGCTTTCTTT.

This clone has only a few counts. J is TRBJ2-7 and V is TRBV21-1; no DNA check was done on the table's D call, TRBD1. TRBV21-1 is reported as a pseudogene. CDR3 length equals 12 residues. DNA for the CDR3: TGTGCCAGTCATTACAAGTGGTTCGAGCAGTACTTC. Translated, it gives CASHYKWFEQYF.

The genes are TRBV5-4 and TRBJ2-4, with 11 bases that match TRBD2. The CDR3 runs to 19 residues. Germline V gene sequence: CDR1 SGHNT, CDR2 YYREEE (reference sequence). V lost 3 bases, J lost 5 bases, and 16 bases stayed unmatched. This chain's CDR3 is CASSSGTSGRRQVENIQYF. The DNA of the CDR3 is TGTGCCAGCAGCTCAGGGACTAGCGGTCGTAGGCAAGTGGAAAACATTCAGTACTTC.